Here is one TCR beta chain with its context. Per the original data handling: Counts of nucleated cells, estimated from reference gene primer amplification, were obtained. Using immunoSEQ multiplex PCR, the repertoire was profiled, and TCRdb retains in-frame clones only, with some absent. That table supplies the V and J calls and clone size; D and trimming were determined from the DNA. In the table there are hundreds of thousands of clones, 89% of which are singletons. The sample comes from a study of blood T cell repertoires in COVID-19. This CDR3 is built from 15 residues. The V gene lost 5 bases and the J gene lost 1 base, with 14 bases spanning the gap. In germline, CDR1 is LNHDA, CDR2 SQIVND (reference sequence).

This receptor was identified in a woman aged 60-75 years with acute or convalescent COVID-19. Material for sequencing was peripheral blood. This chain links TRBV19 with TRBJ2-5; D unresolved. The CDR3 DNA reads as TGTGCCAGTAGTCCGTCTCTACGTCGCCAAGAGACCCAGTACTTC. This translates into CASSPSLRRQETQYF.